The 23 T cell receptor beta chains listed next were all sequenced from one sample in a study of blood T cell repertoires in COVID-19. Profiled with immunoSEQ multiplex PCR; TCRdb holds only in-frame clones, not every one. The sample yields some 89,000 clones, approximately 82% seen once. Sequenced material: peripheral blood. The source of these receptors is a woman of 80 years or more with acute or convalescent COVID-19.

The chain joins TRBV13 to TRBJ2-7; 9 nucleotides line up with TRBD2. The CDR3 is made up of 13 amino acids. The J segment lost 8 bases and the V segment lost 7 bases, leaving 9 bases of the junction unmatched. CDR1 PRHDT and CDR2 FYEKMQ come from the germline V gene (reference sequence). The DNA of the CDR3 is TGTGCCAGCACCATAACGGCGGGGGGGCAGCAGTACTTC. Its translation is CASTITAGGQQYF.

The chain couples TRBV5-1 to TRBJ1-1; perhaps TRBD1 as D (5 bases). Germline loops: CDR1 SGHRS, CDR2 YFSETQ. The length of the CDR3 is 14 residues. V shed 2 bases and J shed 6 bases, with 14 bases lying between them. Here the CDR3 DNA reads TGCGCCAGCAGCTTTCAAACAGGAGACCCTGAAGCTTTCTTT. As protein: CASSFQTGDPEAFF.

V is TRBV7-8 and J is TRBJ2-4; the match to TRBD2 covers 10 bases. The CDR3 has 19 residues. Losses at the gene ends were 1 base for V and 0 bases for J; bases not matched to a gene: 9. Germline values: CDR1 SGHVS, CDR2 FQNEAQ. CDR3 sequence reads: CASSLEGLAGVGAKNIQYF. CDR3 sequence (DNA): TGTGCCAGCAGCTTAGAAGGTCTAGCGGGAGTGGGAGCCAAAAACATTCAGTACTTC.

The V call is TRBV10-3, the J call TRBJ1-1; TRBD1 matches at 8 bases. Per germline, CDR1 ENHRY and CDR2 SYGVKD. The CDR3 runs to 15 residues. J gave up 1 base and V 6 bases, and 7 bases lay outside the gene matches. In DNA, the CDR3 is TGTGCCATCAGGACAGGGGATCTATCGAACACTGAAGCTTTCTTT. Protein sequence: CAIRTGDLSNTEAFF.

Note on this clone: A junction boundary mismatches the germline segment, possibly from a read error. The rearrangement joins TRBV3-1 (or the pseudogene TRBV3-2) to TRBJ2-1; D is perhaps TRBD1 (7 bases). The CDR3 spans 13 residues. CDR1 LGHDT and CDR2 YNNKEL come from the germline V gene (reference sequence). CDR3 DNA sequence: TGTGCCAGCAGCCGACAGGGACTCTTTGAGGAGTTCTTC. It yields the protein CASSRQGLFEEFF.

This chain links TRBV9 with TRBJ2-2; 8 bases align to TRBD2. CDR3 length: 18 amino acids. The V gene end was trimmed by 4 bases and the J gene end by 2 bases; junction bases not matched to a gene: 13. CDR1 is SGDLS and CDR2 is YYNGEE in the germline V gene. CDR3 in amino acids: CASSTHPTSGTNTGELFF. CDR3 bases: TGTGCCAGCAGCACCCATCCTACTAGCGGAACCAACACCGGGGAGCTGTTTTTT.

The J gene is TRBJ2-7, the V gene TRBV19, with D unresolved. The CDR3 extends over 11 amino acids. V shed 5 bases and J shed 2 bases, with 4 bases lying between them. Looked up from germline, CDR1 is LNHDA and CDR2 is SQIVND (reference sequence). The CDR3 sequence is CASSSTYEQYF. The CDR3 DNA follows: TGTGCCAGTAGTTCTACCTACGAGCAGTACTTC.

This clone came up a few times. The gene calls are TRBV2 and TRBJ2-1, with a tentative D call TRBD1 (5 bases). CDR1 and CDR2 from the germline V gene are SNHLY and FYNNEI. The CDR3 contains 13 residues. Between the trimmed V and J ends, which lost 5 bases and 16 bases, there was a span of 21 bases. In nucleotides, the CDR3 is TGTGCCAGCAGTCCTGTCCAGGGTACCATGTATTTCTTC. It is translated as CASSPVQGTMYFF.

This clone appeared once. The V call is TRBV6-4, the J call TRBJ1-1; 10 bases match TRBD1. CDR1 and CDR2 (germline): MRHNA, SNTAGT. With 6 bases clipped from V and 0 bases from J, the junction kept 4 bases outside the gene matches. The CDR3 loop spans 15 amino acids. CDR3 sequence: CASSLDRGVNTEAFF. The CDR3 DNA reads as TGTGCCAGCAGCCTGGACAGGGGGGTGAACACTGAAGCTTTCTTT.

The chain links TRBV7-8 to TRBJ1-5; D is possibly TRBD1 (5 bases). CDR3 size: 15 residues. Germline lookup yields CDR1 SGHVS and CDR2 FQNEAQ. The V end lost 1 base, the J end lost 5 bases, and 12 bases lay between the germline ends. CDR3: CASSLGTQLYQPQHF. CDR3 nucleotide sequence: TGTGCCAGCAGCTTAGGGACACAGCTTTATCAGCCCCAGCATTTT.

The gene calls are TRBV18 and TRBJ2-7; 10 nucleotides align to TRBD2. Losses at the gene ends were 3 bases for V and 3 bases for J; bases not matched to a gene: 5. Germline CDR1 KGHSH, CDR2 LQKENI. The CDR3 spans 15 residues. The CDR3 protein is CASSPERTSGYEQYF. In DNA form, the CDR3 reads TGTGCCAGCTCACCCGAAAGGACTAGCGGCTACGAGCAGTACTTC.

The chain joins TRBV6-5 to TRBJ1-5, with D tentatively TRBD1 (5 bases). CDR1 MNHEY and CDR2 SVGAGI come from the germline V gene. V gave up 8 bases and J gave up 1 base, with 12 bases separating them. This CDR3 is 14 amino acids long. CDR3 coding DNA: TGTGCCAGCGGGGTCAGGGAAAGCAATCAGCCCCAGCATTTT. As protein: CASGVRESNQPQHF.

This clone was counted a few times. This chain connects TRBV5-1 to TRBJ1-3; D possibly corresponds to TRBD1 (6 bases). Trimming shortened V by 2 bases and J by 4 bases, and 13 bases separated the two germline ends. Germline CDR1 reads SGHRS; CDR2 reads YFSETQ. CDR3 length: 15 residues. The CDR3 coding sequence is TGCGCCAGCAGCTTACAGGGAAGTAACGGAAACACCATATATTTT. Its translation is CASSLQGSNGNTIYF.

The rearrangement links TRBV5-1 to TRBJ1-3; D not certain. CDR1 SGHRS and CDR2 YFSETQ come from the germline V gene. This CDR3 has 14 residues. V gave up 2 bases and J gave up 4 bases, with 10 bases separating them. CDR3 sequence reads: CASSFDPQGNTIYF. As DNA, the CDR3 is TGCGCCAGCAGCTTCGATCCACAGGGAAACACCATATATTTT.

This chain joins TRBV11-2 and TRBJ2-5, with a tentative D call TRBD1 (6 bases). The CDR3 loop spans 15 amino acids. CDR1 SGHAT and CDR2 FQNNGV come from the germline V gene. Trimming stripped 5 bases from V and 5 bases from J, with 18 bases between. The DNA for the CDR3 is TGTGCCAGCAGCGGGAGACAGGTCGGGACGGAGACCCAGTACTTC. Encoded protein: CASSGRQVGTETQYF.

The CDR3 sequence: CASTKTGVIEAFF. The DNA for the CDR3 is TGTGCCAGCACTAAGACAGGGGTCATTGAAGCTTTCTTT. This chain connects TRBV11-1 to TRBJ1-1, with 8 bases that match TRBD1. Germline loops: CDR1 SGHAT, CDR2 FQDESV (reference sequence). V gave up 7 bases and J gave up 7 bases; unmatched junction bases: 8. This CDR3 has 13 amino acids.

The chain recombines TRBV12-3 or TRBV12-4 with TRBJ2-7; TRBD2 is a possible D gene (5 bases). The CDR3 contains 13 residues. Trimming stripped 6 bases from V and 3 bases from J, with 12 bases between. Here the CDR3 reads CASRSGIFYEQYF. As DNA, the CDR3 is TGTGCCAGCAGATCCGGGATCTTCTACGAGCAGTACTTC.

The rearrangement uses TRBV19 and TRBJ1-6, with 10 nucleotides matching TRBD1. Trimming took 3 bases from V and 10 from J; bases not matched to a gene: 9. The V gene's germline CDR1 is LNHDA and CDR2 SQIVND (reference sequence). The CDR3 sequence is 16 residues long. In DNA form, the CDR3 reads TGTGCCAGTAGTATCAGTTCGGGGACAGGGGTCTCACCCCTCCACTTT. This gives the protein CASSISSGTGVSPLHF.

The chain joins TRBV28 to TRBJ1-1; the D is unclear. With 2 bases removed from V and 0 bases from J, the gap between germline ends came to 7 bases. CDR1 and CDR2 (germline): MDHEN, SYDVKM. This CDR3 is 14 amino acids long. The CDR3 nucleotides are TGTGCCAGCAGTTTAGGAGTAGTGAACACTGAAGCTTTCTTT. As protein: CASSLGVVNTEAFF.

The rearrangement joins TRBV5-1 to TRBJ1-2, with D unclear. The V end lost 2 bases, the J end lost 8 bases, and 16 bases lay between the germline ends. This CDR3 region has 14 residues. CDR1 is SGHRS and CDR2 is YFSETQ in the germline V gene. The CDR3 coding sequence is TGCGCCAGCAGCTTTCCAGGTCGTTCTGCCGGCTACACCTTC. Its translation: CASSFPGRSAGYTF.

The chain employs TRBV19 and TRBJ1-4; TRBD1 is a possible D gene (5 bases). This CDR3 contains 17 residues. The V and J ends lost 1 base and 5 bases respectively, with 17 bases between them. Germline V gene lookup returns CDR1 LNHDA and CDR2 SQIVND (reference sequence). In DNA, the CDR3 is TGTGCCAGTAGTATAGCCGGGGGGGGGATCTTCAATGAAAAACTGTTTTTT. Its translation: CASSIAGGGIFNEKLFF.

CDR3 loop: CASNTGQPTNEQFF. CDR3 sequence (DNA): TGTGCCAGCAATACGGGACAGCCCACAAATGAGCAGTTCTTC. The rearrangement uses TRBV19 and TRBJ2-1, with 7 bases that match TRBD1. The CDR3 length is 14 residues. The trim removed 9 bases at V and 7 bases at J, leaving 12 bases unmatched. Germline V CDR1 and CDR2: LNHDA, SQIVND (reference sequence).

This sequence joins TRBV18 and TRBJ2-7, with a possible D match to TRBD2 (6 bases). Germline CDR1 and CDR2: KGHSH and LQKENI. Trimming left V 4 bases short and J 0 bases short, with 13 bases between. CDR3 size: 15 residues. CDR3 sequence: CASSLRDGSSYEQYF. The CDR3 nucleotides read TGTGCCAGCTCACTGCGGGACGGGAGCTCCTACGAGCAGTACTTC. Drawing the rest from reference TRBV18 and TRBJ2-7, the complete variable domain is NAGVMQNPRHLVRRRGQEARLRCSPMKGHSHVYWYRQLPEEGLKFMVYLQKENIIDESGMPKERFSAEFPKEGPSILRIQQVVRGDSAAYFCASSLRDGSSYEQYFGPGTRLTVT.